This entry lists 23 T cell receptor beta chains sequenced from one sample in a study of T cell responses to AZD1222 COVID-19 vaccine. Here immunoSEQ multiplex PCR was the method, and the copy in TCRdb shows in-frame clones only, minus some. The table has 150,000 or so clones, around 90% seen once; the top ten hold approximately 17%. Sequencing was performed on peripheral blood, taken on day 0 of AZD1222 vaccination. The origin of the receptors is an adult in good health.

The chain is built from TRBV25-1 and TRBJ1-1, with 8 positions matching TRBD1. CDR3 length equals 14 residues. Germline V gene lookup returns CDR1 MGHDK and CDR2 SYGVNS. Trimming removed 4 bases from V and 6 bases from J; junction bases left unmatched: 7. Here the CDR3 reads CASSGWTGRSEAFF. DNA for the CDR3: TGTGCCAGCAGTGGATGGACAGGGAGGTCTGAAGCTTTCTTT.

The V call is TRBV19, the J call TRBJ1-2; TRBD1 aligns across 8 bases. Germline V gene data show CDR1 as LNHDA and CDR2 as SQIVND (reference sequence). V dropped 4 bases and J dropped 4; count of bases not matched to a gene: 14. This CDR3 is built from 17 residues. The DNA of the CDR3 is TGTGCCAGTAGTACTATAAAACCGCCGGGACAGGCCTATGGCTACACCTTC. Encoded protein: CASSTIKPPGQAYGYTF.

This chain joins TRBV5-4 and TRBJ2-3, with D unclear. Germline V gene data show CDR1 as SGHNT and CDR2 as YYREEE (reference sequence). V gave up 2 bases and J gave up 1 base, with 8 bases separating them. This CDR3 has 14 residues. The chain's CDR3 is CASSLRPGTDTQYF. The CDR3 bases are TGTGCCAGCAGCTTAAGGCCGGGCACAGATACGCAGTATTTT. The full variable domain, with the rest looked up from reference TRBV5-4 and TRBJ2-3, is ETGVTQSPTHLIKTRGQQVTLRCSSQSGHNTVSWYQQALGQGPQFIFQYYREEENGRGNFPPRFSGLQFPNYSSELNVNALELDDSALYLCASSLRPGTDTQYFGPGTRLTVL.

The chain is built from TRBV5-6 and TRBJ1-6, with D unresolved. The CDR3 loop spans 16 amino acids. The germline gives CDR1 SGHDT, CDR2 YYEEEE. V was cut by 2 bases and J by 7 bases, with 16 bases left in between. Written as DNA, the CDR3 is TGTGCCAGCAGCTTCGGGGTGTTGATTAAAAATTCACCCCTCCACTTT. It encodes CASSFGVLIKNSPLHF.

CDR3: CASSAGTGTHAGELFF. CDR3 DNA: TGTGCCAGCAGCGCCGGGACAGGGACCCACGCCGGGGAGCTGTTTTTT. The gene calls are TRBV9 and TRBJ2-2; the match to TRBD1 covers 9 bases. Germline V lookup: CDR1 SGDLS, CDR2 YYNGEE. V lost 3 bases, J lost 6 bases, and 9 bases stayed unmatched. There are 16 residues in the CDR3.

The V and J genes are TRBV5-1 and TRBJ1-1, with D possibly matching TRBD1 (6 bases). The length of the CDR3 is 16 residues. Germline assignment: CDR1 SGHRS and CDR2 YFSETQ. V lost 7 bases to trimming and J lost 4 bases, with 23 bases between them. CDR3 region: CASFRQVDSSRTEAFF. The CDR3 nucleotides read TGCGCCAGCTTTAGACAGGTCGACTCAAGTCGCACTGAAGCTTTCTTT.

This chain connects TRBV30 to TRBJ2-7; TRBD2 matches 9 bases. The CDR3 has 13 residues. Trimming removed 2 bases from V and 6 bases from J; junction bases left unmatched: 5. The germline gives CDR1 GTSNPN, CDR2 SVGIG (reference sequence). The DNA for the CDR3 is TGTGCCTGGAGTACCGGGACTAGCTTCGAGCAGTACTTC. It codes for CAWSTGTSFEQYF.

The V call is TRBV24-1, the J call TRBJ2-1; 11 bases line up with TRBD2. The junction had 5 bases not matched to a gene; V was cut back by 7 bases and J by 4 bases. Germline values: CDR1 KGHDR, CDR2 SFDVKD. There are 15 residues in the CDR3. CDR3 sequence (DNA): TGTGCCACCAGCGATCGGACTAGCGGGTACAATGAGCAGTTCTTC. Encoded protein: CATSDRTSGYNEQFF.

The chain recombines TRBV7-3 with TRBJ2-3; possibly TRBD1 for D (5 bases). The CDR3 runs 14 residues. Trimming stripped 8 bases from V and 6 bases from J, with 18 bases between. Germline CDR1 SGHTA, CDR2 FQGTGA. The CDR3 is CASSAWVYRDTQYF. The DNA of the CDR3 is TGTGCCAGCTCGGCCTGGGTTTACAGGGATACGCAGTATTTT.

The J gene is TRBJ2-5, the V gene TRBV10-3; weak D call: TRBD2 (6 bases). The germline gives CDR1 ENHRY, CDR2 SYGVKD. V lost 6 bases and J 5 bases, leaving 10 bases between the germline ends. This CDR3 has 12 residues. As DNA, the CDR3 is TGTGCCATCAGGGAGGGCGGGGAGACCCAGTACTTC. It yields the protein CAIREGGETQYF.

The V gene is TRBV5-4, the J gene TRBJ1-1; 11 nucleotides line up with TRBD1. After removal of 4 bases from V and 5 bases from J, the junction contained 7 bases not matched to a gene. From germline, CDR1 is SGHNT and CDR2 YYREEE (reference sequence). This CDR3 region has 15 residues. DNA for the CDR3: TGTGCCAGCAGCGGGACAGGGGGGGCCTGGACTGAAGCTTTCTTT. This translates into CASSGTGGAWTEAFF.

The chain has TRBV14 and TRBJ2-7, with D possibly matching TRBD1 (6 bases). Deletions cut 2 bases from V and 6 bases from J, with 20 bases between. The CDR3 is 16 amino acids. Germline assignment: CDR1 SGHDN and CDR2 FVKESK. The CDR3 sequence: CASSQISSGHDSEQYF. In nucleotides, the CDR3 is TGTGCCAGCAGCCAAATTTCTTCGGGACATGATTCCGAGCAGTACTTC. The complete variable domain, with remaining parts taken from reference TRBV14 and TRBJ2-7, reads EAGVTQFPSHSVIEKGQTVTLRCDPISGHDNLYWYRRVMGKEIKFLLHFVKESKQDESGMPNNRFLAERTGGTYSTLKVQPAELEDSGVYFCASSQISSGHDSEQYFGPGTRLTVT.

The chain combines TRBV7-8 with TRBJ2-2, with TRBD2 matching over 11 bases. Unmatched junction bases numbered 3, after V lost 0 bases and J lost 6 bases. The germline gives CDR1 SGHVS, CDR2 FQNEAQ. CDR3 size: 16 residues. For the CDR3, the DNA is TGTGCCAGCAGCTTAGCGGCTAGCGGGAGGCCCGGGGAGCTGTTTTTT. Translating it yields CASSLAASGRPGELFF.

The rearrangement uses TRBV27 and TRBJ2-7; tentatively, D is TRBD1 (5 bases). V gave up 2 bases and J gave up 2 bases, with 10 bases separating them. Germline lookup yields CDR1 MNHEY and CDR2 SMNVEV (reference sequence). This CDR3 comprises 14 residues. The CDR3 nucleotides read TGTGCCAGCAGTTTAACAGGCATTACCTACGAGCAGTACTTC. Translation: CASSLTGITYEQYF.

J is TRBJ1-2 and V is TRBV6-2 or TRBV6-3; D is ambiguous. Per the germline V gene, CDR1 is MNHEY and CDR2 is SVGEGT. This CDR3 has 15 residues. V was shortened by 5 bases and J by 3 bases, with 16 bases between the two germline ends. CDR3 nucleotides: TGTGCCAGCAGTAACTTTGGACCATCGGACTATGGCTACACCTTC. Its protein is CASSNFGPSDYGYTF.

The chain uses TRBV12-3 or TRBV12-4 and TRBJ1-5, with D tentatively TRBD1 (5 bases). The CDR3 totals 13 residues. V was pared by 2 bases and J by 9 bases, with 11 bases between. The CDR3 sequence: CASSLQGGRPQHF. For the CDR3, the DNA is TGTGCCAGCAGTTTACAGGGCGGTCGGCCCCAGCATTTT.

J is TRBJ1-5 and V is TRBV5-6; 7 nucleotides line up with TRBD1. Germline trimming cut 4 bases from V and 6 bases from J; bases unmatched to any gene: 7. From germline, CDR1 is SGHDT and CDR2 YYEEEE. The CDR3 runs to 14 residues. The CDR3 sequence is CASSSRGMSQPQHF. The DNA of the CDR3 is TGTGCCAGCAGCAGCAGGGGGATGAGTCAGCCCCAGCATTTT.

The chain is built from TRBV2 and TRBJ2-1; D unresolved. The germline CDR1 and CDR2 sequences are SNHLY and FYNNEI. Trimming took off 3 bases at V and 6 bases at J, with 9 bases between the two ends. The CDR3 is 13 amino acids. The CDR3 sequence is CASSDAPGNEQFF. The CDR3 DNA reads TGTGCCAGCAGTGACGCTCCTGGCAATGAGCAGTTCTTC.

This clone was recorded once. The gene calls are TRBV11-3 and TRBJ2-3; the D gene is possibly TRBD2 (6 bases). The CDR3 runs to 14 residues. Trimming left V 4 bases short and J 4 bases short, with 12 bases between. Germline V gives CDR1 SGHNT, CDR2 YENEEA. This CDR3 reads CASSSQRVSDTQYF. The CDR3 DNA reads as TGTGCCAGCAGCTCCCAGCGGGTTTCAGATACGCAGTATTTT.

This clone was found once. The chain combines TRBV25-1 with TRBJ2-5; 8 nucleotides match TRBD2. Germline V gives CDR1 MGHDK, CDR2 SYGVNS. CDR3 size: 16 residues. Trimming took 6 bases from V and 1 from J; bases not matched to a gene: 10. Written as DNA, the CDR3 is TGTGCCAGCAGAGGGGACCAGCGGGGGCCCCAAGAGACCCAGTACTTC. This gives the protein CASRGDQRGPQETQYF.

The chain is built from TRBV7-2 and TRBJ2-3; 10 nucleotides agree with TRBD2. The V gene end was trimmed by 5 bases and the J gene end by 2 bases; junction bases not matched to a gene: 7. From germline, CDR1 is SGHTA and CDR2 FQGNSA. This CDR3 contains 16 residues. This chain's CDR3 is CASSPLAGFSTDTQYF. DNA for the CDR3: TGTGCCAGCAGCCCACTAGCGGGGTTTTCCACAGATACGCAGTATTTT. Drawing the rest from reference TRBV7-2 and TRBJ2-3, the complete variable domain is GAGVSQSPSNKVTEKGKDVELRCDPISGHTALYWYRQSLGQGLEFLIYFQGNSAPDKSGLPSDRFSAERTGGSVSTLTIQRTQQEDSAVYLCASSPLAGFSTDTQYFGPGTRLTVL.

This clone has just a few counts. This rearrangement joins TRBV4-1 to TRBJ1-5, with unresolved D. The germline gives CDR1 MGHRA, CDR2 YSYEKL. There are 15 residues in the CDR3. V was shortened by 1 base and J by 1 base, with 8 bases between the two germline ends. The CDR3 DNA reads TGCGCCAGCAGCCAAGGGGCGGGGAGCAATCAGCCCCAGCATTTT. Its translation is CASSQGAGSNQPQHF.

This clone has a single count. CDR3 bases: TGTGCCAGCAGCCCCCGTGGGACAGGGCGTCGATCAGCTTTCTTT. Translated, it gives CASSPRGTGRRSAFF. This sequence joins TRBV5-6 and TRBJ1-1; the match to TRBD1 covers 9 bases. This CDR3 is 15 amino acids long. CDR1 SGHDT and CDR2 YYEEEE come from the germline V gene. V shed 4 bases and J 10 bases; nucleotides not matched to a gene: 14.